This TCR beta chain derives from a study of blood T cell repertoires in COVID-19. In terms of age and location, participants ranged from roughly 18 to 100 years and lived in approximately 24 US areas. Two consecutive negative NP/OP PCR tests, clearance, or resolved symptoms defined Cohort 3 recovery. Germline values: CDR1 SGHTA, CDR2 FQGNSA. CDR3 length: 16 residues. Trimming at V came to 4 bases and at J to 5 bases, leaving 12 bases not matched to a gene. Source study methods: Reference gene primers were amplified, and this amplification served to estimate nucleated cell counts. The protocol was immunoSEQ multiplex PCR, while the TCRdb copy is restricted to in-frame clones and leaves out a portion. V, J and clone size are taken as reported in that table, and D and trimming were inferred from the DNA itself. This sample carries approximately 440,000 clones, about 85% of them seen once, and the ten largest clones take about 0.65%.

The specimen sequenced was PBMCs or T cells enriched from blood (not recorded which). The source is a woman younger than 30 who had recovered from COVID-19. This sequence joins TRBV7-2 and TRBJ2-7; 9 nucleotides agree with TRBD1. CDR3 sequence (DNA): TGTGCCAGCAGCTGGGGTTCCGGGACAGGGAAACACGAGCAGTACTTC. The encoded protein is CASSWGSGTGKHEQYF.